Detailed here is one TCR beta chain. This clonotype was found a few times. Its antigen specificity is not known. Base qualities are not at hand, and no much larger clone is one base apart. Taken from the germline V gene (reference sequence), the CDR1 and CDR2 loops are LNHDA and SQIVND. Measured from the cysteine to the phenylalanine, the CDR3 is 12 residues long. The DNA shown is the 36-base CDR3, in frame from base 1. These data originate in a study of type 1 and type 2 diabetes patients (dated by TCRdb to the mid-2010s). Broadly, across the study: About ten type 1 diabetes patients, a few type 2 diabetes patients and six or seven nondiabetic controls were recruited in China to form the cohort. When roughly 20-cycle amplification was compared with 25-cycle amplification, V gene usage looked similar, suggesting that primer efficiencies were similar and PCR bias was random. In the study, high-throughput sequencing was used to profile TCRbeta repertoires so that type 1 diabetes, type 2 diabetes and nondiabetic individuals could be compared. Across the study, CD4+ and CD8+ T cells were positively selected from PBMCs using CD4 or CD8 MicroBeads on MACS columns. Altogether, 15 million to 20 million paired-end reads were produced across the whole study. Type 2 diabetes patients were used as a disease comparison group for the type 1 diabetes patients. Sequencing of the TCRbeta libraries was paired-end and was performed on Illumina HiSeq 2000 or MiSeq instruments. Beyond this particular receptor, the publication reports: Only a few highly-expanded CD4+ clones (median one) were found in type 2 diabetes patients, and these clones made up a median roughly 3.6% of reads. In both CD4+ and CD8+ T cells, type 2 diabetes repertoires were highly diverse, with diversity significantly greater than that of type 1 diabetes repertoires. Because only a limited number of T2D and control samples were sequenced, some T1D-only HECs might also appear in more T2D or control samples. The study groups were not matched for age and gender, which could bias interpretation. V and J gene usage patterns of type 2 diabetes and control samples were highly correlated, averaging roughly 0.97 between samples.

The instrument given in TCRdb is Illumina MiSeq. For TCRbeta CDR3 amplification, the template was genomic DNA taken from the sorted T cell subsets. Multiplex PCR with 30 forward and 13 reverse primers amplified the TCRbeta CDR3 region. After the PCR products were purified with AMPure XP beads, a second PCR of 25 cycles was run to add indices and adaptors. Before sequencing, libraries were gel-purified with the QIAquick Gel Extraction Kit. Per the original workflow: Paired-end reads were merged with FLASH and aligned to IMGT V, D and J germline references using IgBLAST. Reads with below 70% alignment identity to germline references were discarded, leaving more than 10,000,000 reads study-wide. Following IMGT definitions, CDR3 boundaries, reading frame and productivity were assigned. Highly-expanded clones were defined as clones at or above 1% of reads, and diversity was measured by normalized Shannon entropy. Unpaired two-tailed t-tests were used to test group differences in Shannon entropy. Using fastp trimming at Q25 and MiXCR clonotype assembly, TCRdb reanalyzed the public sequencing data and kept in-frame beta chains. When rows share a CDR3 protein, they turn into one entry using the most common DNA and genes. The V and J calls were not made by the authors but by TCRdb's processing. This sample has 250,000 to 300,000 distinct CDR3 sequences in its table, and 47% of those were observed once. The ten largest clones add up to roughly 15% of the sample.

Every diabetic patient fulfilled standard classification criteria for type 1 or type 2 diabetes, and glucose and C-peptide were evaluated using WHO-recommended methods. Exclusion applied to any donor with other autoimmune diseases or infections within the previous four weeks. From each participant, about 10 milliliters of peripheral blood were collected. LymphoPrep density separation was used to isolate PBMCs. The sample taken for sequencing was peripheral blood mononuclear cells (PBMCs). This chain joins TRBV19 to TRBJ2-5, and 8 junctional nucleotides match TRBD1. Near its end, the DNA agrees better with TRBJ2-1, so the J call may be wrong. This receptor was identified in a man aged 18 to 30 with type 2 diabetes. The CDR3 in this case is CASSMYGTGQFF. The DNA is TGTGCCAGTAGTATGTATGGGACAGGGCAGTTCTTC.